This T cell receptor beta chain was sequenced during a study of control samples from healthy donors and cancer patients. Measured with immunoSEQ multiplex PCR; TCRdb has only the in-frame clones, and not every one. The table lists around 70,000 clones, approximately 88% of them singletons. The sequence derives from a woman aged 50 to 60 with colorectal cancer. The sequencing sample was made of PBMCs.

CDR3 sequence reads: CASSLDRVTEAFF. CDR3 coding DNA: TGTGCCAGCAGCCTCGACAGGGTGACTGAAGCTTTCTTT. V and J are TRBV5-6 and TRBJ1-1, with 7 bases identical to TRBD1. With V trimmed by 4 bases and J by 5 bases, 5 bases remained unmatched. CDR1 is SGHDT and CDR2 is YYEEEE in the germline V gene. CDR3 size: 13 residues.